One sample yielded the 27 T cell receptor beta chains listed below, sequenced in a study of OX40 agonist ivuxolimab in advanced cancers. TCRdb's copy holds only in-frame clones and misses some; the assay was immunoSEQ multiplex PCR. The table records tens of thousands of clones, around 83% of them present only once. The sequences come from CD4+ or CD8+ T cells sorted from blood, collected in a trial of the OX40 agonist ivuxolimab. These receptors originate from an adult with an advanced solid tumor such as melanoma, head and neck, liver or kidney cancer.

The gene calls are TRBV28 and TRBJ2-7; D uncertain. Germline V lookup: CDR1 MDHEN, CDR2 SYDVKM. The CDR3 sequence is 14 residues long. Trimming pared 5 bases from V and 5 bases from J, leaving 16 bases between. DNA for the CDR3: TGTGCCAGCAGTCTACCCTTAGGCGGTAACGAGCAGTACTTC. Amino acids: CASSLPLGGNEQYF.

This chain joins TRBV6-1 and TRBJ2-7; TRBD2 agrees at 7 bases. With 3 bases clipped from V and 7 bases from J, the junction kept 12 bases outside the gene matches. This CDR3 spans 15 amino acids. Per germline, CDR1 MNHNS and CDR2 SASEGT. The CDR3 bases are TGTGCCAGCAGTGAGGAGGCTAGCGGATGGAGGGAGCAGTACTTC. Translating it yields CASSEEASGWREQYF.

The rearrangement joins TRBV11-2 to TRBJ2-3; no clear D gene. CDR3 length: 14 amino acids. V lost 3 bases to trimming and J lost 2 bases, with 9 bases between them. Germline V CDR1 and CDR2: SGHAT, FQNNGV. The CDR3 loop reads CASSFNGYTDTQYF. CDR3 DNA: TGTGCCAGCAGCTTCAACGGTTACACAGATACGCAGTATTTT.

The CDR3 DNA follows: TGTGCCAGTAGAGGGACAGGGGGTAAGCCCCAGCATTTT. It codes for CASRGTGGKPQHF. The V gene is TRBV19, the J gene TRBJ1-5; 11 nucleotides align to TRBD1. The germline CDR1 and CDR2 sequences are LNHDA and SQIVND (reference sequence). The CDR3 has 13 amino acids. Trimming removed 6 bases from V and 8 bases from J; junction bases left unmatched: 3.

This rearrangement joins TRBV15 to TRBJ1-5, with 8 bases that match TRBD1. The CDR3 spans 14 residues. V lost 6 bases and J lost 2; bases outside the gene matches: 3. CDR1 is LNHNV and CDR2 is YYDKDF in the germline V gene (reference sequence). The CDR3: CATRDRGGNQPQHF. CDR3 bases: TGTGCCACCAGAGACAGGGGTGGCAATCAGCCCCAGCATTTT.

V is TRBV5-5 and J is TRBJ2-1; a possible D gene is TRBD1 (6 bases). The CDR3 has 17 residues. V gave up 3 bases and J gave up 5 bases, with 21 bases separating them. CDR1 SGHKS and CDR2 YYEKEE come from the germline V gene (reference sequence). CDR3 bases: TGTGCCAGCAGCTCCGGCACCACAGTGGGACACGACAATGAGCAGTTCTTC. This translates into CASSSGTTVGHDNEQFF.

The chain uses TRBV19 and TRBJ2-5; 9 bases fit TRBD2. V dropped 2 bases and J dropped 5; count of bases not matched to a gene: 3. CDR1 is LNHDA and CDR2 is SQIVND in the germline V gene (reference sequence). This CDR3 has 14 residues. The CDR3 region is CASSIRTSVETQYF. DNA for the CDR3: TGTGCCAGTAGTATACGGACTAGCGTGGAGACCCAGTACTTC.

The chain employs TRBV19 and TRBJ1-5; TRBD1 matches 10 bases. The J segment lost 7 bases and the V segment lost 5 bases, leaving 5 bases of the junction unmatched. Germline V gene sequence: CDR1 LNHDA, CDR2 SQIVND (reference sequence). The CDR3 extends over 14 amino acids. CDR3 loop: CASSLGQGEQPQHF. Written as DNA, the CDR3 is TGTGCCAGTAGTCTCGGACAGGGGGAACAGCCCCAGCATTTT.

The chain links TRBV4-3 to TRBJ2-2; tentative D call: TRBD1 (6 bases). Germline V CDR1 and CDR2: LGHNA, YSLEER. There are 15 residues in the CDR3. V gave up 3 bases and J gave up 7 bases, with 15 bases separating them. CDR3 bases: TGCGCCAGCAGCCAGGTCCTCGGACAGCGCGGGGAGCTGTTTTTT. Translated, it gives CASSQVLGQRGELFF.

The chain recombines TRBV19 with TRBJ2-1; weak D call: TRBD2 (5 bases). V was trimmed by 0 bases and J by 5 bases, leaving 11 bases between them. This CDR3 contains 15 residues. CDR1 and CDR2 (germline): LNHDA, SQIVND (reference sequence). This chain's CDR3 is CASSIDPEGDNEQFF. The DNA for the CDR3 is TGTGCCAGTAGTATAGACCCTGAGGGCGACAATGAGCAGTTCTTC.

This clone was seen once. CDR3 bases: TGTGCCAGCAGTTCCGGGACAGAGATAATGAACACTGAAGCTTTCTTT. Its translation is CASSSGTEIMNTEAFF. The rearrangement links TRBV28 to TRBJ1-1; TRBD1 agrees at 7 bases. The CDR3 totals 16 residues. V was pared by 4 bases and J by 0 bases, with 8 bases of the junction left unmatched. From germline, CDR1 is MDHEN and CDR2 SYDVKM. Drawing the rest from reference TRBV28 and TRBJ1-1, the complete variable domain is DVKVTQSSRYLVKRTGEKVFLECVQDMDHENMFWYRQDPGLGLRLIYFSYDVKMKEKGDIPEGYSVSREKKERFSLILESASTNQTSMYLCASSSGTEIMNTEAFFGQGTRLTVV.

This clone has just a few counts. This chain links TRBV23-1 with TRBJ1-2; D remains unclear. TRBV23-1 is designated an ORF whose function remains uncertain. The V and J ends lost 4 bases and 3 bases respectively, with 6 bases between them. The CDR3 sequence is 12 residues long. CDR3 protein: CASSRRHYGYTF. In DNA, the CDR3 is TGCGCCAGCAGTCGACGACACTATGGCTACACCTTC.

This sequence joins TRBV7-9 and TRBJ1-6; TRBD1 aligns across 7 bases. This CDR3 has 14 amino acids. Germline CDR1 reads SEHNR; CDR2 reads FQNEAQ (reference sequence). V was clipped by 4 bases and J by 5 bases; unmatched bases: 2. CDR3 sequence (DNA): TGTGCCAGCAGCTACGACAGGGATAATTCACCCCTCCACTTT. This translates into CASSYDRDNSPLHF.

This clone was seen a single time. CDR3 in amino acids: CASLRFNQPQHF. The CDR3 bases are TGTGCCAGCCTTCGATTCAATCAGCCCCAGCATTTT. The chain couples TRBV28 to TRBJ1-5; D is ambiguous. Trimming cost V 8 bases and J 3 bases, with 8 bases left between them. This CDR3 has 12 amino acids. Germline V CDR1 and CDR2: MDHEN, SYDVKM. Based on the CDR3 plus reference TRBV28 and TRBJ1-5, the full variable domain is DVKVTQSSRYLVKRTGEKVFLECVQDMDHENMFWYRQDPGLGLRLIYFSYDVKMKEKGDIPEGYSVSREKKERFSLILESASTNQTSMYLCASLRFNQPQHFGDGTRLSIL.

This clone was recorded once. The V gene is TRBV29-1, the J gene TRBJ1-1; D remains ambiguous. CDR3 length: 14 amino acids. V lost 4 bases and J 0 bases, leaving 12 bases between the germline ends. The germline gives CDR1 SQVTM, CDR2 ANQGSEA. CDR3 coding DNA: TGCAGCGTTGTCGGGTACCCTATGAACACTGAAGCTTTCTTT. This translates into CSVVGYPMNTEAFF.

The chain uses TRBV7-2 and TRBJ2-1; D is unresolved. Germline CDR1 reads SGHTA; CDR2 reads FQGNSA. The CDR3 consists of 11 residues. V was pared by 1 base and J by 9 bases, with 4 bases between. Here the CDR3 reads CASSLVGEQFF. The CDR3 coding sequence is TGTGCCAGCAGCTTAGTGGGTGAGCAGTTCTTC.

The V and J genes are TRBV2 and TRBJ2-7; D possibly uses TRBD1 or TRBD2 (5 bases each). CDR3 length equals 13 residues. Deletions cut 11 bases from V and 5 bases from J, with 19 bases between. Per germline, CDR1 SNHLY and CDR2 FYNNEI. The CDR3 sequence is CAYYGDVSDEQYF. Written as DNA, the CDR3 is TGTGCCTACTACGGGGACGTCTCTGACGAGCAGTACTTC.

This rearrangement joins TRBV7-9 to TRBJ2-1, with D possibly being TRBD2 (5 bases). Per the germline V gene, CDR1 is SEHNR and CDR2 is FQNEAQ (reference sequence). V lost 5 bases and J lost 0, with 11 bases in between. CDR3 length: 15 amino acids. CDR3 sequence reads: CASSLSGSSYNEQFF. CDR3 nucleotide sequence: TGTGCCAGCAGCCTAAGCGGAAGCTCCTACAATGAGCAGTTCTTC.

The V and J genes are TRBV29-1 and TRBJ1-2; D is uncertain. Germline loops: CDR1 SQVTM, CDR2 ANQGSEA. V was shortened by 2 bases and J by 13 bases, with 23 bases between the two germline ends. The CDR3 sequence is 14 residues long. The CDR3 DNA reads as TGCAGCGTTGAACCCCAAGGGAGGCCAGGTCTCTTCACCTTC. It specifies CSVEPQGRPGLFTF.

This chain uses TRBV7-6 with TRBJ1-4; 7 nucleotides align to TRBD1. The V segment lost 4 bases and the J segment 7 bases; nucleotides outside the gene matches: 6. Germline values: CDR1 SGHVS, CDR2 FNYEAQ. The CDR3 spans 14 residues. CDR3 loop: CASSSTRTGEKLFF. CDR3 DNA sequence: TGTGCCAGCAGCTCGACCAGGACAGGTGAAAAACTGTTTTTT.

This clone was recorded only once. The chain recombines TRBV27 with TRBJ2-1, with TRBD2 matching 9 bases. The junction had 11 bases not matched to a gene; V was cut back by 5 bases and J by 0 bases. The length of the CDR3 is 18 residues. Germline V gives CDR1 MNHEY, CDR2 SMNVEV (reference sequence). The CDR3 DNA reads TGTGCCAGCAGTCCTAGAGCGGGAGGCGGGACCTCCTACAATGAGCAGTTCTTC. Encoded protein: CASSPRAGGGTSYNEQFF.

The rearrangement uses TRBV21-1 and TRBJ2-5; the table's D call, TRBD2, was not checked against the DNA. TRBV21-1 is classified as a pseudogene. The CDR3 totals 14 residues. The CDR3 nucleotides are TGTGCCAGCAGCAAACCCGGTCGCGAAGAGACCCAGTACTTC. This gives the protein CASSKPGREETQYF.

The chain employs TRBV11-2 and TRBJ2-1; 7 bases match TRBD1. CDR1 is SGHAT, CDR2 FQNNGV, per germline. The V segment lost 5 bases and the J segment 9 bases; nucleotides outside the gene matches: 13. The CDR3 extends over 15 amino acids. Here the CDR3 reads CASSVPGQSFGEQFF. The CDR3 nucleotides read TGTGCCAGCAGCGTTCCGGGACAGAGTTTTGGTGAGCAGTTCTTC.

This chain uses TRBV6-5 with TRBJ2-1; no clear D. CDR1 is MNHEY, CDR2 SVGAGI, per germline. The length of the CDR3 is 13 residues. V was pared by 2 bases and J by 8 bases, with 10 bases between. The CDR3 DNA reads TGTGCCAGCAGTTACAGTCAGGTCTATGAGCAGTTCTTC. Amino acids: CASSYSQVYEQFF.

A single count supports this clone. The chain employs TRBV5-6 and TRBJ1-2; D is unclear. In germline, CDR1 is SGHDT, CDR2 YYEEEE. CDR3 length: 13 amino acids. Trimming took 2 bases from V and 6 from J, leaving 11 bases between them. CDR3 DNA: TGTGCCAGCAGCTTTACGGGTTCGAATGGCTACACCTTC. It specifies CASSFTGSNGYTF.

This clone was seen just once. The genes are TRBV5-1 and TRBJ2-7; 10 nucleotides agree with TRBD2. From germline, CDR1 is SGHRS and CDR2 YFSETQ. Trimming removed 2 bases from V and 2 bases from J; junction bases left unmatched: 4. The CDR3 runs to 15 residues. The chain's CDR3 is CASSFSSGSTYEQYF. The CDR3 DNA follows: TGCGCCAGCAGCTTCTCTAGCGGGAGCACCTACGAGCAGTACTTC.

This chain joins TRBV2 and TRBJ1-1; TRBD1 agrees at 10 bases. The CDR3 spans 16 residues. The junction had 10 bases not matched to a gene; V was cut back by 8 bases and J by 1 base. CDR1 SNHLY and CDR2 FYNNEI come from the germline V gene. CDR3 in DNA: TGTGCCAGCCTCTGGACAGGGGGTTTTTCGAACACTGAAGCTTTCTTT. Translation gives CASLWTGGFSNTEAFF.